This is a list of T cell receptor beta chains from one sample in a study of T-cell memory formation after mild COVID-19. Via MiXCR, TCRdb re-called the 5' RACE reads, giving one row per CDR3 protein. Of fewer than 700,000 distinct CDR3 sequences in the sample, approximately 19% were seen once. Sequenced: PBMCs or a T cell subset sorted from them (not recorded which). Source of these receptors: an adult woman who had mild COVID-19 (a few samples of this study predate the infection). Cell type and time point are not known. CDR3s include the opening cysteine and the closing phenylalanine or tryptophan. The order of the fields is V gene, J gene, clone size, D gene, CDR3 protein, CDR3 DNA. A D gene is named only where the DNA matches it firmly. Size values are once, few and many counts, or a class for expanded clones, and some rows have none.

>TRBV24-1|TRBJ1-5|.|.
CATSDSTSGGTWARAGPQHF
TGTGCCACCAGTGATTCCACCTCTGGGGGTACATGGGCGCGGGCCGGTCCCCAGCATTTT
>TRBV4-2|TRBJ2-5|.|TRBD2
CASSYPPGLAGVGETQYF
TGTGCCAGCAGCTATCCCCCCGGACTAGCGGGAGTAGGCGAGACCCAGTACTTC
>TRBV5-1|TRBJ2-3|many|.
CASSFWADFTDTQYF
TGCGCCAGCAGCTTTTGGGCGGATTTCACAGATACGCAGTATTTT
>TRBV7-2|TRBJ2-1|.|TRBD2
CASSLKSLAGTLSSYNEQFF
TGTGCCAGCAGCTTAAAAAGCCTAGCGGGAACCCTAAGCTCCTACAATGAGCAGTTCTTC
>TRBV23-1|TRBJ2-7|.|TRBD1
CASSQSRGQKVNRDATYEQYF
TGCGCCAGCAGTCAATCTAGGGGACAGAAAGTGAACCGGGACGCTACCTACGAGCAGTACTTC
>TRBV6-5|TRBJ2-2|.|.
CASSYDGLANTGELFF
TGTGCCAGCAGTTACGACGGGCTTGCGAACACCGGGGAGCTGTTTTTT
>TRBV4-2|TRBJ1-3|.|.
CASSQDMSTSGLGNTIYF
TGTGCCAGCAGCCAAGATATGTCGACCTCAGGGTTAGGAAACACCATATATTTT
>TRBV10-3|TRBJ2-2|.|TRBD2
CAAGLAAGELFF
TGTGCCGCGGGACTAGCAGCCGGGGAGCTGTTTTTT
>TRBV7-8|TRBJ2-1|few|.
CASSPPLPIYNEQFF
TGTGCCAGCAGCCCACCGTTACCCATCTACAATGAGCAGTTCTTC
>TRBV18|TRBJ2-5|many|.
CASSEQETQYF
TGTGCCAGCAGTGAACAAGAGACCCAGTACTTC
>TRBV7-6|TRBJ2-3|once|TRBD2
CASSRGGEFADTQYF
TGTGCCAGCAGCCGGGGGGGTGAATTTGCAGATACGCAGTATTTT
>TRBV6-2/TRBV6-3|TRBJ1-5|few|.
CASSYSGASNQPQHF
TGTGCCAGCAGTTACTCGGGGGCTAGCAATCAGCCCCAGCATTTT
>TRBV6-5|TRBJ1-6|.|TRBD1
CASSRKTGYNSPLHF
TGTGCCAGCAGCCGTAAGACAGGGTATAATTCACCCCTCCACTTT
>TRBV6-5|TRBJ2-1|many|.
CAVQKSPEGNEQFF
TGTGCCGTCCAGAAGAGTCCCGAAGGTAATGAGCAGTTCTTC
>TRBV7-6|TRBJ2-7|few|TRBD2
CASRGVATSHDEQYF
TGTGCCTCCCGGGGGGTGGCTACTTCCCACGACGAGCAGTACTTC
>TRBV5-1|TRBJ2-3|many|TRBD1
CASSFEGATDTQYF
TGCGCCAGCAGCTTCGAGGGGGCCACAGATACGCAGTATTTT
>TRBV7-8|TRBJ1-5|.|.
CASSLSSNSAGNQPQHF
TGTGCCAGCAGCTTATCAAGTAATTCGGCAGGCAATCAGCCCCAGCATTTT
>TRBV2|TRBJ2-1|.|TRBD2
CASSPPRRGGLNEQFF
TGTGCCAGCAGTCCTCCGAGGCGGGGGGGCCTCAATGAGCAGTTCTTC
>TRBV6-5|TRBJ2-1|many|TRBD1
CASSYSGAGGPNEQFF
TGTGCCAGCAGTTACTCAGGCGCAGGGGGACCCAATGAGCAGTTCTTC
>TRBV9|TRBJ2-7|few|TRBD1
CASSLSATGPTYEQYF
TGTGCCAGCAGCCTTTCAGCGACAGGGCCTACCTACGAGCAGTACTTC
>TRBV9|TRBJ2-3|.|.
CASSGSLEDTQYF
TGTGCCAGCAGCGGATCGCTCGAAGATACGCAGTATTTT
>TRBV7-6|TRBJ2-1|.|TRBD1
CASSLITGTGSSYNEQFF
TGTGCCAGCAGCTTAATAACGGGGACAGGAAGCTCCTACAATGAGCAGTTCTTC
>TRBV18|TRBJ2-7|.|TRBD1
CASSPPRGQGIVEQYF
TGTGCCAGCTCACCACCGAGGGGACAGGGGATTGTGGAGCAGTACTTC